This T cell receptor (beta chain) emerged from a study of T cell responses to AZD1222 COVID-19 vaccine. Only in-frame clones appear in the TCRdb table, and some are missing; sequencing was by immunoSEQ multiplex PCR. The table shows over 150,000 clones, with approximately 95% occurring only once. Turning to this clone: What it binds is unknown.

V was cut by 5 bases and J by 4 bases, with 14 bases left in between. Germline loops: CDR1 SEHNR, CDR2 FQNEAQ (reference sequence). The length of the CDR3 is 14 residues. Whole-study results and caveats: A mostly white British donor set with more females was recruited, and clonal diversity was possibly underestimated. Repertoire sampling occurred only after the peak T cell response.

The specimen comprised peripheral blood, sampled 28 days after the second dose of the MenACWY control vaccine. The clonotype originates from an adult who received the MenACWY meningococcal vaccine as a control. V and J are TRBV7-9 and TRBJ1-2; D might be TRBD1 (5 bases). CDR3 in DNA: TGTGCCAGCAGCCTTAGTGGGGCAGGCTATGGCTACACCTTC. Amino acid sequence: CASSLSGAGYGYTF. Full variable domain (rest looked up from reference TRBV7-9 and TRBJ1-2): DTGVSQNPRHKITKRGQNVTFRCDPISEHNRLYWYRQTLGQGPEFLTYFQNEAQLEKSRLLSDRFSAERPKGSFSTLEIQRTEQGDSAMYLCASSLSGAGYGYTFGSGTRLTVV.